This T cell receptor beta chain is drawn from a study of STAT5B mutations in CD4+ large granular lymphocyte leukemia. Overall study results and limits: Main leukemic clonotypes were patient-specific, but 20% to 25% appeared at low frequency elsewhere. 8/27 top patient clones versus 2/35 control clones were TRBV06-family. Patient CD4-sorted repertoires looked more clonal than healthy CD4+ repertoires, even without putative leukemic clones.

TCRdb's table, derived via immunoSEQ multiplex PCR, lists solely in-frame clones and lacks some. This sample has fewer than 30,000 clones, with 60% to 85% found just once. Germline V gene data show CDR1 as ENHRY and CDR2 as SYGVKD. V was pared by 3 bases and J by 6 bases, with 14 bases between. The CDR3 length is 14 residues. For this clone: Its antigen is not known.

Sequenced: CD4+ T cells from blood buffy coats. The clonotype originates from a human donor in good health. This rearrangement joins TRBV10-3 to TRBJ1-1; D remains ambiguous. CDR3 region: CAISDSGSRSEAFF. CDR3 nucleotides: TGTGCCATCAGTGATTCGGGCAGTCGCTCTGAAGCTTTCTTT.